The clone carrying this T cell receptor (beta chain) has a handful of counts. The CDR3 totals 14 residues. The V gene lost 4 bases and the J gene lost 7 bases, with 14 bases spanning the gap. Germline V gene sequence: CDR1 LGHDT, CDR2 YNNKEL (reference sequence). These data are taken from a study of regulatory T cells in long-lasting Graves disease. Regarding time point: newly diagnosed GD, antithyroid drugs for less than 3 months. The authors made the TCR library using RNA they extracted from PBMCs. For TCR beta, libraries came from iRepertoire HTBI primers and Arm-PCR of CDR3 regions. TCRdb re-derived calls from the multiplex PCR reads in MiXCR, one entry per CDR3 protein. Of over 500,000 distinct CDR3 sequences detected, under 20% appear once; the ten largest clones hold 15% to 20%. The sample was also linked to a second study, of T cells in Graves' hyperthyroidism and ophthalmopathy.

Source: peripheral blood mononuclear cells (PBMCs), taken at new diagnosis, from a patient treated with antithyroid drugs. This receptor was taken from a woman aged 25 to 39 with Graves disease. V gene TRBV3-1 combines with J gene TRBJ2-1, with D possibly being TRBD1 or TRBD2 (6 bases each). CDR3 amino acids: CASSLAGGRNEQFF. CDR3 coding DNA: TGTGCCAGCAGCCTTGCCGGGGGCCGTAATGAGCAGTTCTTC.